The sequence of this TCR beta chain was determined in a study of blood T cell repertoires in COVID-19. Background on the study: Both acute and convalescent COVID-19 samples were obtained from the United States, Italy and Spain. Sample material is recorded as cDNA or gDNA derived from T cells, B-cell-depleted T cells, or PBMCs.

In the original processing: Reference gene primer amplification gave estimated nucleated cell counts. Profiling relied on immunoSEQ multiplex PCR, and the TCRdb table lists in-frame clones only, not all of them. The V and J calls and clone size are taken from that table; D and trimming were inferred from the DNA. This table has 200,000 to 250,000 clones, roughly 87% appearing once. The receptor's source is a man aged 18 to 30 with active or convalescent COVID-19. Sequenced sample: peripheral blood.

The DNA for the CDR3 is TGTGCCAGCAGCTTATTACTAGCGGGGGATATCACCGGGGAGCTGTTTTTT. It encodes CASSLLLAGDITGELFF. The chain couples TRBV7-6 to TRBJ2-2; 11 nucleotides line up with TRBD2. The V gene end was trimmed by 2 bases and the J gene end by 4 bases; junction bases not matched to a gene: 6. CDR3 length: 17 residues. Per germline, CDR1 SGHVS and CDR2 FNYEAQ. The variable domain in full, with the rest retrieved from reference TRBV7-6 and TRBJ2-2, is GAGVSQSPRYKVTKRGQDVALRCDPISGHVSLYWYRQALGQGPEFLTYFNYEAQQDKSGLPNDRFSAERPEGSISTLTIQRTEQRDSAMYRCASSLLLAGDITGELFFGEGSRLTVL.